Listed here are 19 T cell receptor beta chains from one sample, sequenced in a study of T cell responses to AZD1222 COVID-19 vaccine. Generated by immunoSEQ multiplex PCR, the TCRdb table keeps only in-frame clones and is missing some. The sample consists of roughly 190,000 clones, roughly 90% of them appearing once. The starting material was peripheral blood, obtained 28 days after the second AZD1222 dose. The receptors stem from an adult who received the AZD1222 COVID-19 vaccine.

The V call is TRBV11-3, the J call TRBJ1-5, with TRBD1 identical over 7 bases. Germline lookup yields CDR1 SGHNT and CDR2 YENEEA. Trimming at V came to 4 bases and at J to 1 base, leaving 1 base not matched to a gene. The CDR3 contains 14 residues. The CDR3 DNA sequence: TGTGCCAGCAGCTCAGGGGGGAGCAATCAGCCCCAGCATTTT. Amino acid sequence: CASSSGGSNQPQHF.

The chain carries TRBV9 and TRBJ2-7; D not certain. The CDR3 consists of 12 residues. CDR1 is SGDLS and CDR2 is YYNGEE in the germline V gene. V lost 4 bases and J lost 6, with 11 bases in between. The CDR3 DNA reads as TGTGCCAGCAGCCGGAACCGGGTCGAGCAGTACTTC. Amino acid sequence: CASSRNRVEQYF.

This clone was recorded a few times. This rearrangement joins TRBV11-1 to TRBJ2-5, with D possibly being TRBD2 (6 bases). This CDR3 is built from 14 residues. The V end was cut by 5 bases, the J end by 3 bases, with 13 bases between. CDR1 and CDR2 (germline): SGHAT, FQDESV (reference sequence). The CDR3 reads CASSPIPGEETQYF. The CDR3 DNA reads TGTGCCAGCAGCCCTATCCCGGGGGAAGAGACCCAGTACTTC.

This clone was detected once. This chain uses TRBV3-1 (or the pseudogene TRBV3-2) with TRBJ1-5; no clear D. V dropped 0 bases and J dropped 9 bases, with 9 bases sitting between them. This CDR3 is built from 13 residues. Germline assignment: CDR1 LGHDT and CDR2 YNNKEL (reference sequence). CDR3 protein: CASSQDWSGPQHF. For the CDR3, the DNA is TGTGCCAGCAGCCAAGATTGGAGTGGGCCCCAGCATTTT.

This rearrangement joins TRBV27 to TRBJ1-6; D is unclear. This CDR3 contains 16 residues. V gave up 2 bases and J gave up 1 base, with 9 bases separating them. Germline CDR1 MNHEY, CDR2 SMNVEV (reference sequence). In DNA form, the CDR3 reads TGTGCCAGCAGTTTAGAGGGAGTGTCCTATAATTCACCCCTCCACTTT. Protein: CASSLEGVSYNSPLHF.

The rearrangement links TRBV11-3 to TRBJ2-7, with TRBD2 as a possible D gene (6 bases). Trimming removed 5 bases from V and 4 bases from J, with 18 bases in between. CDR3 length equals 15 residues. The V gene's germline CDR1 is SGHNT and CDR2 YENEEA. CDR3 DNA sequence: TGTGCCAGCAGCCTGGGACCGGGAGAAGAGTACGAGCAGTACTTC. Translating gives CASSLGPGEEYEQYF. Full variable domain (missing parts from reference TRBV11-3 and TRBJ2-7): EAGVVQSPRYKIIEKKQPVAFWCNPISGHNTLYWYLQNLGQGPELLIRYENEEAVDDSQLPKDRFSAERLKGVDSTLKIQPAELGDSAVYLCASSLGPGEEYEQYFGPGTRLTVT.

This rearrangement joins TRBV3-1 (or the pseudogene TRBV3-2) to TRBJ2-4; TRBD2 is a possible D gene (6 bases). V was shortened by 3 bases and J by 6 bases, with 21 bases between the two germline ends. CDR3 length equals 17 residues. The V gene's germline CDR1 is LGHDT and CDR2 YNNKEL (reference sequence). The CDR3 DNA reads TGTGCCAGCAGCCATCTTCCCGGGATCCTCGGGGGAAACATTCAGTACTTC. Protein sequence: CASSHLPGILGGNIQYF.

The rearrangement uses TRBV27 and TRBJ1-4; D gene uncertain. This CDR3 region has 14 residues. Germline CDR1 and CDR2: MNHEY and SMNVEV (reference sequence). V dropped 5 bases and J dropped 6 bases, with 13 bases sitting between them. The CDR3 nucleotides read TGTGCCAGCAGTCGGGCGGGTATTGATGAAAAACTGTTTTTT. It yields the protein CASSRAGIDEKLFF.

CDR3 sequence reads: CAIRDSSNEQYF. CDR3 DNA: TGTGCCATCCGGGACAGTTCCAACGAGCAGTACTTC. The chain combines TRBV10-3 with TRBJ2-7, with TRBD1 matching over 7 bases. In germline, CDR1 is ENHRY, CDR2 SYGVKD. The CDR3 is 12 residues long. J lost 5 bases, V lost 8 bases, and 6 bases had no gene match.

The chain is built from TRBV6-1 and TRBJ1-5, with D uncertain. The CDR3 sequence is 14 residues long. Germline CDR1 MNHNS, CDR2 SASEGT. Trimming shortened V by 2 bases and J by 0 bases, and 5 bases separated the two germline ends. For the CDR3, the DNA is TGTGCCAGCAGTGAACTAACTAGCAATCAGCCCCAGCATTTT. This gives the protein CASSELTSNQPQHF.

The chain combines TRBV10-3 with TRBJ1-6, with a possible D match to TRBD1 (5 bases). From germline, CDR1 is ENHRY and CDR2 SYGVKD. Trimming stripped 4 bases from V and 7 bases from J, with 11 bases between. The CDR3 is made up of 14 amino acids. In nucleotides, the CDR3 is TGTGCCATCAGTGCAAAACAGGAGAATTCACCCCTCCACTTT. Translated: CAISAKQENSPLHF.

V gene TRBV11-3 combines with J gene TRBJ2-7; tentatively, D is TRBD1 (6 bases). V lost 2 bases and J 7 bases, leaving 15 bases between the germline ends. The CDR3 has 14 amino acids. CDR1 is SGHNT, CDR2 YENEEA, per germline. The CDR3 here is CASSLSTGLEEQYF. The CDR3 DNA sequence: TGTGCCAGCAGCTTAAGTACAGGGCTGGAGGAGCAGTACTTC. Drawing the rest from reference TRBV11-3 and TRBJ2-7, the complete variable domain is EAGVVQSPRYKIIEKKQPVAFWCNPISGHNTLYWYLQNLGQGPELLIRYENEEAVDDSQLPKDRFSAERLKGVDSTLKIQPAELGDSAVYLCASSLSTGLEEQYFGPGTRLTVT.

J is TRBJ2-7 and V is TRBV11-1; no firm D call. There are 13 residues in the CDR3. V lost 5 bases and J lost 0, with 8 bases in between. Looked up from germline, CDR1 is SGHAT and CDR2 is FQDESV (reference sequence). The CDR3 protein is CASSPRNSYEQYF. The CDR3 DNA follows: TGTGCCAGCAGCCCTCGGAACTCCTACGAGCAGTACTTC. Combining the CDR3 with reference TRBV11-1 and TRBJ2-7 gives the whole variable domain EAEVAQSPRYKITEKSQAVAFWCDPISGHATLYWYRQILGQGPELLVQFQDESVVDDSQLPKDRFSAERLKGVDSTLKIQPAELGDSAMYLCASSPRNSYEQYFGPGTRLTVT.

The chain recombines TRBV3-1 (or the pseudogene TRBV3-2) with TRBJ2-3, with TRBD1 matching over 8 bases. The V gene end was trimmed by 5 bases and the J gene end by 12 bases; junction bases not matched to a gene: 10. The CDR3 loop spans 13 amino acids. Germline CDR1 reads LGHDT; CDR2 reads YNNKEL (reference sequence). The chain's CDR3 is CASSSTGGPVQYF. CDR3 nucleotide sequence: TGTGCCAGCAGCTCTACAGGGGGGCCGGTACAGTATTTT.

The chain uses TRBV7-9 and TRBJ2-3; 7 bases align to TRBD2. Looked up from germline, CDR1 is SEHNR and CDR2 is FQNEAQ (reference sequence). The CDR3 spans 15 residues. Trimming removed 5 bases from V and 3 bases from J; junction bases left unmatched: 8. CDR3 residues: CASSRSSGLTDTQYF. CDR3 DNA: TGTGCCAGCAGCCGTTCTAGCGGACTAACAGATACGCAGTATTTT.

The chain combines TRBV28 with TRBJ1-5, with D possibly TRBD1 on 6 matching bases. V dropped 6 bases and J dropped 0 bases, with 9 bases sitting between them. This CDR3 has 14 amino acids. Germline lookup yields CDR1 MDHEN and CDR2 SYDVKM. The CDR3 region is CASRDRYSNQPQHF. CDR3 DNA sequence: TGTGCCAGCAGAGACAGGTATAGCAATCAGCCCCAGCATTTT.

The chain employs TRBV2 and TRBJ2-1; weak D call: TRBD2 (5 bases). Trimming pared 8 bases from V and 4 bases from J, leaving 15 bases between. Germline loops: CDR1 SNHLY, CDR2 FYNNEI. The CDR3 length is 14 residues. CDR3 sequence: CASERTSAYNEQFF. The CDR3 DNA sequence: TGTGCCAGCGAGAGGACTTCCGCTTACAATGAGCAGTTCTTC.

V and J are TRBV4-2 and TRBJ2-2, with D unclear. Germline V gives CDR1 LGHNA, CDR2 YNFKEQ. This CDR3 contains 15 residues. V was shortened by 1 base and J by 5 bases, with 11 bases between the two germline ends. CDR3 sequence: CASSQGGLTTGELFF. DNA of the CDR3: TGTGCCAGCAGCCAAGGTGGGCTCACTACCGGGGAGCTGTTTTTT.

This clone occurred once. This chain connects TRBV19 to TRBJ2-5, with 8 nucleotides matching TRBD1. The CDR3 is made up of 15 amino acids. Germline V gene lookup returns CDR1 LNHDA and CDR2 SQIVND (reference sequence). J gave up 4 bases and V 5 bases, and 9 bases lay outside the gene matches. This chain's CDR3 is CASSWGGQGGETQYF. In DNA, the CDR3 is TGTGCCAGTAGTTGGGGAGGACAGGGAGGAGAGACCCAGTACTTC.